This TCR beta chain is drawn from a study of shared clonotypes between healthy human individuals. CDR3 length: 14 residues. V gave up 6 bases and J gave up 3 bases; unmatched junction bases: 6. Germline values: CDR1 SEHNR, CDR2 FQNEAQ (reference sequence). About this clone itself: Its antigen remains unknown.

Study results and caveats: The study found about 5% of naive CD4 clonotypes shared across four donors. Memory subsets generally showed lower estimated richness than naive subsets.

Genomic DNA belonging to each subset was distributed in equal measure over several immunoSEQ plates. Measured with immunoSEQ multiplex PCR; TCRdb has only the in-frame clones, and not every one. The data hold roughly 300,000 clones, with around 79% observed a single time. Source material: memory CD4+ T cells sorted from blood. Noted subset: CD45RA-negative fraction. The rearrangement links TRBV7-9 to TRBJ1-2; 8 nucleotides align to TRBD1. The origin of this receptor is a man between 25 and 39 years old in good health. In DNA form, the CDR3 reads TGTGCCAGCAGTCGACAGGGGATTGACTATGGCTACACCTTC. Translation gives CASSRQGIDYGYTF.